This T cell receptor beta chain stems from a study of OX40 agonist ivuxolimab in advanced cancers. Study-level information: Patients were roughly 83% male with ages roughly 20 to 90, mean roughly 55.

With respect to this clone: Its antigen is currently unknown.

Only in-frame clones appear in the TCRdb table, and some are missing; sequencing was by immunoSEQ multiplex PCR. The table lists fewer than 80,000 clones, 85% of them singletons, with 5.9% in the top ten. Findings and limits, study-wide: There were also nonresponders showing low normalized T-cell clonal expansion. With doses of 0.1 to 3.0 mg/kg, CD4+ and CD8+ blood T cells had undergone clonal expansion by week 6.

The origin of this receptor is an adult with an advanced solid tumor such as melanoma, head and neck, liver or kidney cancer. Here the sequenced sample was CD4+ or CD8+ T cells sorted from blood, taken in a trial of the OX40 agonist ivuxolimab.

CDR3 DNA: TGCGCCAGCAGCCCCCCCCACAGGGGAGAAAAACTGTTTTTT. This codes for CASSPPHRGEKLFF. J is TRBJ1-4 and V is TRBV4-3; 7 bases are a match to TRBD1. V shed 4 bases, J shed 8 bases, and the junction held 7 bases outside the gene matches. CDR1 LGHNA and CDR2 YSLEER come from the germline V gene. CDR3 length: 14 residues.